This entry lists 12 T cell receptor beta chains sequenced from one sample in a study of cytomegalovirus exposure and HLA in healthy donors. A multiplex PCR was run with 60 Vbeta primers and 13 Jbeta primers. Generated by immunoSEQ multiplex PCR, the TCRdb table keeps only in-frame clones and is missing some. The table records about 200,000 clones, more than 65% of them present only once. Sequenced sample: PBMCs. The receptors originated from a girl aged 5-17 years in good health and CMV-seropositive.

This chain links TRBV4-1 with TRBJ1-6; 8 bases agree with TRBD1. J was trimmed by 9 bases and V by 2 bases; bases with no gene match: 6. This CDR3 is built from 15 residues. Germline V gene lookup returns CDR1 MGHRA and CDR2 YSYEKL. The CDR3 coding sequence is TGCGCCAGCAGCCAAACGCAGGGGGCTATTTCACCCCTCCACTTT. Translated, it gives CASSQTQGAISPLHF.

The chain joins TRBV5-4 to TRBJ1-1; a weak D match, TRBD1 (5 bases). Between the trimmed V and J ends, which lost 4 bases and 0 bases, there was a span of 10 bases. CDR3 length: 14 amino acids. Germline V lookup: CDR1 SGHNT, CDR2 YYREEE (reference sequence). The CDR3 DNA reads as TGTGCCAGCAGCCCGGGGGATTTGAACACTGAAGCTTTCTTT. It translates to CASSPGDLNTEAFF.

In DNA, the CDR3 is TGTGCCTGGAGTCCCCTAGGACTAGCGGGCAAAGAGACCCAGTACTTC. Protein: CAWSPLGLAGKETQYF. The gene calls are TRBV30 and TRBJ2-5; 11 nucleotides align to TRBD2. J gave up 3 bases and V 2 bases, and 8 bases lay outside the gene matches. The germline CDR1 and CDR2 sequences are GTSNPN and SVGIG (reference sequence). CDR3 length equals 16 residues.

This clone appeared once. The V and J genes are TRBV6-5 and TRBJ2-3; TRBD2 aligns across 7 bases. The CDR3 consists of 15 residues. Germline loops: CDR1 MNHEY, CDR2 SVGAGI. V was pared by 6 bases and J by 6 bases, with 12 bases of the junction left unmatched. The CDR3 reads CASRRDPAGRDTQYF. DNA of the CDR3: TGTGCCAGCAGGAGGGACCCAGCCGGGAGGGATACGCAGTATTTT.

This clone came up once. The J gene is TRBJ1-2, the V gene TRBV21-1. TRBV21-1 is a pseudogene. CDR3 length: 13 residues. CDR3 bases: TGTGCCAGCAGAGAAACGGGAGTTTACGGCTACACCTTC. It specifies CASRETGVYGYTF.

The CDR3 region is CASSLERGSSYEQYF. The DNA of the CDR3 is TGTGCCAGCAGCCTAGAGCGGGGGAGCTCCTACGAGCAGTACTTC. The V call is TRBV6-5, the J call TRBJ2-7; 8 nucleotides line up with TRBD2. This CDR3 spans 15 amino acids. V gave up 6 bases and J gave up 0 bases; unmatched junction bases: 7. The V gene's germline CDR1 is MNHEY and CDR2 SVGAGI.

This chain connects TRBV4-1 to TRBJ2-5; 10 bases agree with TRBD1. V was pared by 4 bases and J by 2 bases, with 1 base of the junction left unmatched. The CDR3 loop spans 14 amino acids. From germline, CDR1 is MGHRA and CDR2 YSYEKL. This chain's CDR3 is CASSPGQGQETQYF. The CDR3 region has the DNA TGCGCCAGCAGCCCGGGACAGGGGCAAGAGACCCAGTACTTC.

This clone was detected only a few times. The chain links TRBV19 to TRBJ1-6; D is uncertain. This CDR3 comprises 12 residues. V gave up 11 bases and J gave up 9 bases, with 14 bases separating them. Looked up from germline, CDR1 is LNHDA and CDR2 is SQIVND (reference sequence). As DNA, the CDR3 is TGTGCCTCCCGGGAGGGTATTTCACCCCTCCACTTT. It codes for CASREGISPLHF.

V is TRBV19 and J is TRBJ1-6; 7 nucleotides line up with TRBD1. Trimming cost V 4 bases and J 6 bases; bases outside gene matches: 3. The CDR3 is made up of 14 amino acids. Germline V gene sequence: CDR1 LNHDA, CDR2 SQIVND (reference sequence). The CDR3 is CASSTGTVNSPLHF. CDR3 bases: TGTGCCAGTAGTACCGGGACAGTTAATTCACCCCTCCACTTT.

V is TRBV5-1 and J is TRBJ2-5, with 7 bases lining up with TRBD2. With the DNA end fitting TRBJ2-7 better, the J assignment may be wrong. In germline, CDR1 is SGHRS, CDR2 YFSETQ. The CDR3 totals 15 residues. Written as DNA, the CDR3 is TGCGCCAGCAGCTTTGAGGCGGGGGAAACCTACGAGCAGTACTTC. Translation gives CASSFEAGETYEQYF.

The gene calls are TRBV7-2 and TRBJ2-3; no clear D. Germline V CDR1 and CDR2: SGHTA, FQGNSA. The V and J ends lost 2 bases and 0 bases respectively, with 9 bases between them. There are 15 residues in the CDR3. CDR3 sequence reads: CASSLYSTSTDTQYF. DNA of the CDR3: TGTGCCAGCAGCTTATACAGTACTAGCACAGATACGCAGTATTTT.

The V gene is TRBV9, the J gene TRBJ2-1; 12 nucleotides align to TRBD1. Germline V gives CDR1 SGDLS, CDR2 YYNGEE. The CDR3 is made up of 16 amino acids. Trimming took 5 bases from V and 8 from J; bases not matched to a gene: 11. The CDR3 here is CASSDDGTGGKDEQFF. CDR3 DNA: TGTGCCAGCAGTGACGATGGGACAGGGGGCAAAGATGAGCAGTTCTTC.